The TCR beta chain under discussion was sequenced for a study of blood T cell repertoires in COVID-19. Study information: T cells, B-cell-depleted T cells, or PBMCs supplied cDNA or gDNA.

Germline assignment: CDR1 SSHAT and CDR2 FNYEAQ (reference sequence). With 1 base removed from V and 4 bases from J, the gap between germline ends came to 12 bases. This CDR3 has 15 residues. Produced via immunoSEQ multiplex PCR; TCRdb's table is partial and in-frame only. Altogether approximately 150,000 clones are present, 70% to 90% being singletons, with the ten largest covering around 1.1%. The TCR comes from a middle-aged man with acute or convalescent COVID-19. Sequencing used peripheral blood. The chain recombines TRBV7-7 with TRBJ2-3, with D maybe TRBD2 (7 bases). The CDR3 spells CASSLGGGGADTQYF. As DNA, the CDR3 is TGTGCCAGCAGCTTAGGAGGCGGGGGCGCAGATACGCAGTATTTT.